The rows below give T cell receptor beta chains drawn from one sample of a study of blood T cell repertoires in COVID-19. The method was immunoSEQ multiplex PCR; TCRdb's version includes in-frame clones alone and lacks a portion of them. This table holds 40,000 to 55,000 clones, more than 70% found once. The sample taken for sequencing was peripheral blood. The receptors come from a man aged 45 to 65 with active COVID-19. The conserved cysteine and the conserved F or W are not part of the CDR3 here.

v_call	cdr3_aa
TRBV6-5	ASRDFPSSNQPQH
TRBV2	ASSEAVGRFEKLF
TRBV7-8	ASRLQGSNQPQH
TRBV18	ASSLNSLAAYNEQF
TRBV7-9	ASSPSRGGRASYNEQF
TRBV7-9	ASSLQAGVRGYT
TRBV5-4	ASSSQGPRGPDTQY
TRBV7-6	ASSLNPGGNYGYT
TRBV4-2	ASSQVRLTGVGTEAF
TRBV5-1	ASSLAVNYGYT
TRBV20-1	SAIQQGYT
TRBV5-1	ASSLTGSNQPQH
TRBV18	ASSPPGLQNIQY
TRBV19	ASSTSGPRDYGYT
TRBV5-6	ASRTRQGNANYGYT
TRBV15	ATSSTGLGEAF
TRBV7-9	ASSLGATLQETQY
TRBV5-7	ASSSGTGGAEQY
TRBV12-5	ASALGGGNQPQH
TRBV12-3/TRBV12-4	ASSLNRGYEQY
TRBV21-1	ASTLGQGIQPQH
TRBV28	ASGSTGGINQPQH
TRBV5-1	ASSLAWGPEETQY
TRBV5-1	ASSLATDSPLH
TRBV11-2	ASSLGRTEEGY
TRBV6-5	AILTGGGGKSPLH
TRBV6-5	ATYPGQGSEKLF
TRBV9	ASSLSQGNRNNEQF
TRBV7-8	ASSLASRTGYEQY
TRBV7-2	ASEGGRPPYEQY
TRBV2	ASSEQGGGKNIQY
TRBV7-3	ASSLTSGTSNEQF
TRBV9	ASSVVPDGGRLNYGYT
TRBV7-2	ASSLAASMGELF
TRBV5-1	ASSLKQGANEQY
TRBV5-1	ASKLALPSTDTQY
TRBV2	ASSESRTRGTDTQY
TRBV4-1	ASSLSLINYEKLF
TRBV6-2/TRBV6-3	ASSWTLLESYEQY
TRBV4-2	ASSLGTGGDGANVLT
TRBV6-5	ASSYAGARDEQY
TRBV27	ASSLARGTDTQY
TRBV6-5	ASRRMRDTEAF
TRBV24-1	ATSVGQDSREQY
TRBV10-2	ATFAGTDTSNYGYT
TRBV6-2/TRBV6-3	ASSFGRETDTQY
TRBV15	ATSREDGGGYGYT
TRBV27	ASRGRQGKGRNTGELF
TRBV7-9	ASSPGASGYT
TRBV6-6	ASIQGESSYEQY
TRBV10-3	ANAPSLGGGNTQY
TRBV27	ASSPTWGQGKYEQY
TRBV29-1	SVEGRGGTSGGHNEQF